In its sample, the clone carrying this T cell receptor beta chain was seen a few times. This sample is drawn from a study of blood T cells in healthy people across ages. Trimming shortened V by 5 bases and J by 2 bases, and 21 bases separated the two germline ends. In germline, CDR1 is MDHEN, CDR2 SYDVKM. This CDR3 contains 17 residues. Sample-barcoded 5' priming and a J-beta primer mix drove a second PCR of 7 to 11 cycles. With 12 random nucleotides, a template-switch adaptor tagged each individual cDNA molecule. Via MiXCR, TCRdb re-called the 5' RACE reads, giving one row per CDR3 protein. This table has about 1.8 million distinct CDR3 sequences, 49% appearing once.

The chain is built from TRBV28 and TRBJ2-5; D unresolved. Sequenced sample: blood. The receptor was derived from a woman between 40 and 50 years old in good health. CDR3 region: CASSPPKVGIRQETQYF. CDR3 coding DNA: TGTGCCAGCAGTCCCCCCAAGGTGGGGATAAGGCAAGAGACCCAGTACTTC.